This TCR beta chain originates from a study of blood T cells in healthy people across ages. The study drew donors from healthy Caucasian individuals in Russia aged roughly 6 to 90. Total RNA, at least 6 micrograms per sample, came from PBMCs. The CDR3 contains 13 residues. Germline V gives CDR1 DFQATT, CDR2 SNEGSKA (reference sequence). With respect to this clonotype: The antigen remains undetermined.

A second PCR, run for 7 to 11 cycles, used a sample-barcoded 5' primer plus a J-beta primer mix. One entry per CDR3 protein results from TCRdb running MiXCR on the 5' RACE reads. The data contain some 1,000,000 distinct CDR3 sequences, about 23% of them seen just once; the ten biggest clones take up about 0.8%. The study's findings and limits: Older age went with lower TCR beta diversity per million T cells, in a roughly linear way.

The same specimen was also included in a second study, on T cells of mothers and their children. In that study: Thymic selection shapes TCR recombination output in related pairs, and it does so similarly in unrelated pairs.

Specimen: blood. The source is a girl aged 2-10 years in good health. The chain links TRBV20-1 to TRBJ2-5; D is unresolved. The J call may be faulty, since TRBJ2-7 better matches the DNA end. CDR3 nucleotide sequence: TGCAGTGCTAGAATCGGCCTCACCTACGAGCAGTACTTC. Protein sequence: CSARIGLTYEQYF.